This TCR beta chain came from a study of blood T cell repertoires in COVID-19. Germline lookup yields CDR1 LGHDT and CDR2 YNNKEL (reference sequence). The length of the CDR3 is 14 residues. V lost 3 bases and J lost 6; bases outside the gene matches: 4. Clones were sequenced by immunoSEQ multiplex PCR, and TCRdb holds only the in-frame ones, with some missing. The sample comprises 72,000 or so clones, 80% to 95% of which are singletons, and 0.65% to 0.95% rests with the top ten. The sequencing sample was made of peripheral blood. This TCR came from a woman older than 75 with acute or convalescent COVID-19. V is TRBV3-1 (or the pseudogene TRBV3-2) and J is TRBJ1-2; 10 bases line up with TRBD1. The CDR3 DNA sequence: TGTGCCAGCAGCCACCGAGACAGGGGGCATGGCTACACCTTC. It yields the protein CASSHRDRGHGYTF.